The 30 T cell receptor beta chains presented below share a single source sample, sequenced in a study of blood T cell repertoires in COVID-19. The repertoire was sequenced with immunoSEQ multiplex PCR; TCRdb's copy has only in-frame clones and lacks some. The sample holds 400,000 to 450,000 clones, 85% to 90% seen once. The material sequenced was PBMCs or T cells enriched from blood (not recorded which). The origin of the receptors is a young man who had recovered from COVID-19.

The V and J genes are TRBV3-1 (or the pseudogene TRBV3-2) and TRBJ2-1; D remains ambiguous. CDR3 length: 14 amino acids. V shed 0 bases and J shed 5 bases, with 8 bases lying between them. From germline, CDR1 is LGHDT and CDR2 YNNKEL (reference sequence). CDR3 nucleotide sequence: TGTGCCAGCAGCCAAGAGGAGTTGGACAATGAGCAGTTCTTC. It codes for CASSQEELDNEQFF.

The chain joins TRBV5-6 to TRBJ2-3, with no clear D. Germline V gene data show CDR1 as SGHDT and CDR2 as YYEEEE. The CDR3 runs 13 residues. Deletions cut 1 base from V and 7 bases from J, with 10 bases between. The CDR3 reads CASSLPAKYTQYF. In nucleotides, the CDR3 is TGTGCCAGCAGCTTGCCAGCGAAATATACGCAGTATTTT.

This rearrangement joins TRBV11-2 to TRBJ1-2, with 9 bases matching TRBD1. With 4 bases clipped from V and 5 bases from J, the junction kept 8 bases outside the gene matches. Germline-derived CDR1 and CDR2 are SGHAT and FQNNGV. The CDR3 is 15 residues long. DNA for the CDR3: TGTGCCAGCAGCTGGGGACAGGGAGAGGGGTATGGCTACACCTTC. Its protein product is CASSWGQGEGYGYTF. Filled out from reference TRBV11-2 and TRBJ1-2, the complete variable domain reads EAGVAQSPRYKIIEKRQSVAFWCNPISGHATLYWYQQILGQGPKLLIQFQNNGVVDDSQLPKDRFSAERLKGVDSTLKIQPAKLEDSAVYLCASSWGQGEGYGYTFGSGTRLTVV.

The chain has TRBV11-2 and TRBJ2-5, with 10 bases matching TRBD2. Per germline, CDR1 SGHAT and CDR2 FQNNGV. The CDR3 is made up of 17 amino acids. V was clipped by 4 bases and J by 5 bases; unmatched bases: 13. The CDR3 spells CASSSRASGSRLETQYF. CDR3 DNA sequence: TGTGCCAGCAGCTCCCGGGCTAGCGGGAGTCGGTTGGAGACCCAGTACTTC.

The CDR3 nucleotides are TGTGCCTGGAGTGCCCTACAGGGAATCGGCAATCAGCCCCAGCATTTT. Translating gives CAWSALQGIGNQPQHF. The J gene is TRBJ1-5, the V gene TRBV30; weak D call: TRBD1 (6 bases). V was cut by 1 base and J by 2 bases, with 15 bases left in between. From germline, CDR1 is GTSNPN and CDR2 SVGIG (reference sequence). This CDR3 has 16 amino acids.

The J gene is TRBJ1-1, the V gene TRBV5-1; 7 nucleotides align to TRBD1. Per germline, CDR1 SGHRS and CDR2 YFSETQ. The CDR3 totals 17 residues. V lost 5 bases and J lost 0; bases outside the gene matches: 13. Written as DNA, the CDR3 is TGCGCCAGCAGAGGGGCAGGGGCTACAGGGGTGAACACTGAAGCTTTCTTT. The encoded protein is CASRGAGATGVNTEAFF. The complete variable domain, with remaining parts taken from reference TRBV5-1 and TRBJ1-1, reads KAGVTQTPRYLIKTRGQQVTLSCSPISGHRSVSWYQQTPGQGLQFLFEYFSETQRNKGNFPGRFSGRQFSNSRSEMNVSTLELGDSALYLCASRGAGATGVNTEAFFGQGTRLTVV.

The V gene is TRBV9, the J gene TRBJ2-2, with D possibly TRBD2 on 5 matching bases. Trimming stripped 2 bases from V and 4 bases from J, with 12 bases between. The CDR3 is made up of 15 amino acids. Germline CDR1 reads SGDLS; CDR2 reads YYNGEE. The CDR3 sequence: CASSVTSGVTGELFF. The DNA of the CDR3 is TGTGCCAGCAGCGTCACGTCCGGGGTCACCGGGGAGCTGTTTTTT. Filled out from reference TRBV9 and TRBJ2-2, the complete variable domain reads DSGVTQTPKHLITATGQRVTLRCSPRSGDLSVYWYQQSLDQGLQFLIQYYNGEERAKGNILERFSAQQFPDLHSELNLSSLELGDSALYFCASSVTSGVTGELFFGEGSRLTVL.

The chain combines TRBV30 with TRBJ1-4; D not certain. Germline V CDR1 and CDR2: GTSNPN, SVGIG (reference sequence). The CDR3 sequence is 12 residues long. The V end lost 0 bases, the J end lost 12 bases, and 11 bases lay between the germline ends. CDR3 protein: CAWSVTPSELFF. CDR3 sequence (DNA): TGTGCCTGGAGTGTAACTCCCTCGGAACTGTTTTTT.

This clone is a singleton in its sample. The DNA of the CDR3 is TGTGCCAGCAGTGAGACACCCCATGGCTACACCTTC. Encoded protein: CASSETPHGYTF. This chain joins TRBV6-2 or TRBV6-3 and TRBJ1-2, with unresolved D. The germline gives CDR1 MNHEY, CDR2 SVGEGT. CDR3 size: 12 residues. The V end lost 5 bases, the J end lost 6 bases, and 10 bases lay between the germline ends.

The chain has TRBV3-1 (or the pseudogene TRBV3-2) and TRBJ2-3; 11 bases line up with TRBD2. V lost 4 bases to trimming and J lost 3 bases; unmatched junction nucleotides: 6. Germline-derived CDR1 and CDR2 are LGHDT and YNNKEL (reference sequence). The CDR3 length is 16 residues. The CDR3 here is CASSLRLAGTTDTQYF. CDR3 coding DNA: TGTGCCAGCAGCCTCAGACTAGCGGGAACGACAGATACGCAGTATTTT.

For the CDR3, the DNA is TGTGCCAGCCAAGGGGGCTGGCAGCCCCAGCATTTT. Protein sequence: CASQGGWQPQHF. This chain connects TRBV19 to TRBJ1-5; 7 bases are shared with TRBD1. J lost 7 bases, V lost 9 bases, and 6 bases had no gene match. This CDR3 comprises 12 residues. CDR1 is LNHDA, CDR2 SQIVND, per germline (reference sequence).

The chain has TRBV28 and TRBJ1-2, with 9 bases fitting TRBD1. The ends lost 8 bases at V and 5 bases at J; junction bases unmatched: 9. Germline V CDR1 and CDR2: MDHEN, SYDVKM. This CDR3 comprises 14 residues. The CDR3 reads CASHDTGTGYGYTF. In DNA form, the CDR3 reads TGTGCCAGCCATGATACCGGGACAGGGTATGGCTACACCTTC.

This clone was recorded a few times. V is TRBV11-2 and J is TRBJ1-2; D remains ambiguous. The germline gives CDR1 SGHAT, CDR2 FQNNGV. Trimming stripped 6 bases from V and 2 bases from J, with 16 bases between. The CDR3 loop spans 15 amino acids. CDR3 amino acids: CASRHVRGFNYGYTF. The CDR3 coding sequence is TGTGCCAGCAGACACGTAAGAGGGTTCAACTATGGCTACACCTTC.

The chain uses TRBV19 and TRBJ1-5, with D possibly TRBD1 on 6 matching bases. Germline V lookup: CDR1 LNHDA, CDR2 SQIVND (reference sequence). This CDR3 comprises 14 residues. Deletions cut 4 bases from V and 8 bases from J, with 15 bases between. The CDR3, as DNA: TGTGCCAGTAGTACCTTTCTGGCAGGGGAGCCCCAGCATTTT. Translation gives CASSTFLAGEPQHF.

The gene calls are TRBV7-3 and TRBJ1-1; a weak D match, TRBD1 (6 bases). V lost 4 bases, J lost 7 bases, and 13 bases lay in between. CDR3 length: 13 amino acids. CDR1 is SGHTA and CDR2 is FQGTGA in the germline V gene. CDR3 region: CASSSSNRDEAFF. The CDR3 region has the DNA TGTGCCAGCAGCTCCTCAAACAGGGATGAAGCTTTCTTT.

Concerning this clone: The junction shows a germline mismatch at one end, possibly a read error. The chain employs TRBV7-7 and TRBJ2-2; 9 bases map to TRBD1. Per the germline V gene, CDR1 is SSHAT and CDR2 is FNYEAQ (reference sequence). The CDR3 spans 18 residues. The CDR3 is CASSLVAPGTGYTGELFF. The CDR3 DNA reads TGTGCTAGCAGCTTAGTCGCCCCCGGGACAGGGTACACCGGGGAGCTGTTTTTT.

As DNA, the CDR3 is TGTGCCAGCAGAGAAATAACAGGGGGCGGCTACACCTTC. It translates to CASREITGGGYTF. This chain joins TRBV12-3 or TRBV12-4 and TRBJ1-2; 9 bases align to TRBD1. The CDR3 covers 13 residues. V was pared by 6 bases and J by 8 bases, with 7 bases of the junction left unmatched.

DNA of the CDR3: TGTGCCAGCAGCCTACGTCCGGGACTAGCGTGGTATGAGCAGTACTTC. Its translation is CASSLRPGLAWYEQYF. The rearrangement links TRBV3-1 (or the pseudogene TRBV3-2) to TRBJ2-7; 10 bases align to TRBD2. There are 16 residues in the CDR3. The V segment lost 4 bases and the J segment 7 bases; nucleotides outside the gene matches: 13. Germline loops: CDR1 LGHDT, CDR2 YNNKEL (reference sequence).

This sequence joins TRBV6-1 and TRBJ1-5; a possible D gene is TRBD1 (5 bases). The CDR3 is 16 residues long. V shed 2 bases and J shed 0 bases, with 11 bases lying between them. Germline V gene sequence: CDR1 MNHNS, CDR2 SASEGT. The CDR3 spells CASSENTGASNQPQHF. The DNA for the CDR3 is TGTGCCAGCAGTGAAAATACAGGTGCTAGCAATCAGCCCCAGCATTTT.

Only one count was recorded for this clone. V is TRBV13 and J is TRBJ1-3; 7 positions match TRBD1. With V trimmed by 1 base and J by 0 bases, 6 bases remained unmatched. This CDR3 is built from 17 residues. Germline V gives CDR1 PRHDT, CDR2 FYEKMQ (reference sequence). The CDR3: CASSLEGWDSSGNTIYF. DNA of the CDR3: TGTGCCAGCAGCTTAGAGGGGTGGGACAGCTCTGGAAACACCATATATTTT.

The chain links TRBV29-1 to TRBJ2-3; D remains ambiguous. The CDR3 extends over 11 amino acids. Looked up from germline, CDR1 is SQVTM and CDR2 is ANQGSEA. Trimming shortened V by 3 bases and J by 5 bases, and 6 bases separated the two germline ends. The CDR3 DNA follows: TGCAGCGTTGATCTTAGAGATACGCAGTATTTT. Translated: CSVDLRDTQYF.

V is TRBV4-1 and J is TRBJ1-1; D might be TRBD1 (5 bases). The CDR3 is 15 residues long. Germline CDR1 MGHRA, CDR2 YSYEKL. V lost 0 bases, J lost 6 bases, and 14 bases lay in between. The CDR3 DNA follows: TGCGCCAGCAGCCAAGATCGGGCAGGGACTCCTGAAGCTTTCTTT. Translation: CASSQDRAGTPEAFF.

The chain recombines TRBV7-8 with TRBJ2-2; no firm D call. Germline V gene sequence: CDR1 SGHVS, CDR2 FQNEAQ. The ends were cut back, 5 bases at V and 5 bases at J, with 15 bases in the middle. This CDR3 region has 15 residues. CDR3 DNA: TGTGCCAGCAGCCCGAGCGATGTAAAGACCGGGGAGCTGTTTTTT. It codes for CASSPSDVKTGELFF. Filled out from reference TRBV7-8 and TRBJ2-2, the complete variable domain reads GAGVSQSPRYKVAKRGQDVALRCDPISGHVSLFWYQQALGQGPEFLTYFQNEAQLDKSGLPSDRFFAERPEGSVSTLKIQRTQQEDSAVYLCASSPSDVKTGELFFGEGSRLTVL.

The chain couples TRBV29-1 to TRBJ2-3; TRBD2 matches 14 bases. From germline, CDR1 is SQVTM and CDR2 ANQGSEA. The CDR3 extends over 15 amino acids. V gave up 6 bases and J gave up 5 bases; unmatched junction bases: 7. For the CDR3, the DNA is TGCAGCGTAACGGGACTAGCGGGAGTATTAGATACGCAGTATTTT. Its protein product is CSVTGLAGVLDTQYF.

J is TRBJ2-5 and V is TRBV27, with D tentatively TRBD2 (6 bases). From germline, CDR1 is MNHEY and CDR2 SMNVEV (reference sequence). Trimming took 3 bases from V and 7 from J, leaving 12 bases between them. The CDR3 loop spans 13 amino acids. DNA of the CDR3: TGTGCCAGCAGTTTGAAGCGGGCGGGGACCCAGTACTTC. Its protein product is CASSLKRAGTQYF.

The J gene is TRBJ2-2, the V gene TRBV11-2, with TRBD1 matching 7 bases. J gave up 6 bases and V 4 bases, and 8 bases lay outside the gene matches. The CDR3 sequence is 15 residues long. The V gene's germline CDR1 is SGHAT and CDR2 FQNNGV. The CDR3 reads CASSSRGRVSGELFF. The CDR3 nucleotides read TGTGCCAGCAGCTCTAGGGGGCGCGTCTCCGGGGAGCTGTTTTTT. Full variable domain (outside the CDR3, taken from reference TRBV11-2 and TRBJ2-2): EAGVAQSPRYKIIEKRQSVAFWCNPISGHATLYWYQQILGQGPKLLIQFQNNGVVDDSQLPKDRFSAERLKGVDSTLKIQPAKLEDSAVYLCASSSRGRVSGELFFGEGSRLTVL.

This clone was seen once. The CDR3 nucleotides are TGTGCCAGCAGCCCCCGGACTAGGGGAGACACCGGGGAGCTGTTTTTT. Its protein is CASSPRTRGDTGELFF. The chain uses TRBV9 and TRBJ2-2; TRBD2 agrees at 7 bases. The germline CDR1 and CDR2 sequences are SGDLS and YYNGEE. V shed 4 bases, J shed 3 bases, and the junction held 9 bases outside the gene matches. This CDR3 comprises 16 residues.

This clone appeared a few times. The rearrangement joins TRBV6-1 to TRBJ2-2; 9 bases match TRBD2. The CDR3 runs 16 residues. The ends lost 0 bases at V and 5 bases at J; junction bases unmatched: 4. CDR1 and CDR2 from the germline V gene are MNHNS and SASEGT. The CDR3 region is CASSEAAAGGTGELFF. CDR3 sequence (DNA): TGTGCCAGCAGTGAAGCGGCGGCGGGAGGGACCGGGGAGCTGTTTTTT.

A word on this clone: Sequence at one end of the junction differs from germline and may be a read error. J is TRBJ1-1 and V is TRBV19; D is perhaps TRBD1 (5 bases). The CDR3 spans 13 residues. Germline V gene lookup returns CDR1 LNHDA and CDR2 SQIVND (reference sequence). DNA of the CDR3: TGTGCCAGTATCGGACATAGGAACAATGAAGCTTTCTTT. Protein: CASIGHRNNEAFF.

V and J are TRBV28 and TRBJ2-1; 10 nucleotides match TRBD2. V shed 7 bases, J shed 8 bases, and the junction held 11 bases outside the gene matches. Germline V gene lookup returns CDR1 MDHEN and CDR2 SYDVKM. CDR3 length: 15 amino acids. The CDR3, as DNA: TGTGCCAGCAAAAGTGAGTCTAGCGGGAGAGATGAGCAGTTCTTC. Protein product: CASKSESSGRDEQFF.